This T cell receptor (beta chain) stems from a study of early T cells in non-severe SARS-CoV-2 infection. Study as a whole: It was bulk RNA from unsorted whole blood that was sequenced, and the chains were unpaired.

The TCR library protocol was used to attach unique molecular identifiers. These identifiers were attached to individual cDNA molecules. TCRdb reanalysed the 5' RACE reads using MiXCR and keeps one entry per CDR3 protein. Among over 85,000 distinct CDR3 sequences listed, approximately 15% were seen once. Notes on the study in general: Comparison of clonotypes with VDJdb favored anti-spike CD8 responses while missing private and CD4 specificities.

A note on this clonotype: Its cognate antigen is unknown.

Sequencing was carried out using whole blood. This TCR came from an adult who was a healthcare worker with PCR-confirmed SARS-CoV-2 infection or an uninfected control (not recorded which).

The CDR3 sequence: CASSSTGRTPEQYF. In DNA form, the CDR3 reads TGTGCCAGCAGTTCGACAGGAAGGACCCCCGAGCAGTACTTC. V and J are TRBV6-2 or TRBV6-3 and TRBJ2-7; maybe TRBD1 (6 bases). The germline gives CDR1 MNHEY, CDR2 SVGEGT. The CDR3 has 14 residues. Trimming removed 4 bases from V and 6 bases from J, with 16 bases in between.